This T cell receptor beta chain was captured in a study of blood T cell repertoires in COVID-19. The CDR3 has 15 amino acids. Between the trimmed V and J ends, which lost 0 bases and 2 bases, there was a span of 11 bases. Germline V gene data show CDR1 as SGDLS and CDR2 as YYNGEE. Measured with immunoSEQ multiplex PCR; TCRdb has only the in-frame clones, and not every one. The repertoire has under 450,000 clones, around 86% of them found once; the top ten carry about 4.9%. This sequence was found in a woman aged 45-65 years who had recovered from COVID-19. Sample: PBMCs or T cells enriched from blood (not recorded which). The chain is built from TRBV9 and TRBJ1-2; no firm D call. The CDR3 nucleotides are TGTGCCAGCAGCGTAGGATCACAGATAAACTATGGCTACACCTTC. As protein: CASSVGSQINYGYTF.